What follows describes a single TCR beta chain. Its antigen is unidentified. Trimming stripped 4 bases from V and 0 bases from J, with 7 bases between. This CDR3 comprises 15 residues. CDR1 is LNHDA, CDR2 SQIVND, per germline (reference sequence). The data originate from a study of OX40 agonist ivuxolimab in advanced cancers. Across the whole study: The study enrolled dose-escalation patients with hepatocellular carcinoma, melanoma, renal cell or head and neck cancer. Age averaged about 62 years (range roughly 20 to 90), and 82.7% were male. Study conclusions and caveats: Low levels of normalized T-cell clonal expansion also appeared in some nonresponders. Clonal expansion among partial responders at 0.1-3.0 mg/kg ranked near the lowest.

Some clones are missing from TCRdb's copy, which holds only in-frame ones; the method was immunoSEQ multiplex PCR. The sample lists about 37,000 clones; around 83% were seen once. This receptor was obtained from an adult with an advanced solid tumor such as melanoma, head and neck, liver or kidney cancer. The input for sequencing was CD4+ or CD8+ T cells sorted from blood, taken in a trial of the OX40 agonist ivuxolimab. The J gene is TRBJ2-6, the V gene TRBV19, with D possibly TRBD2 on 5 matching bases. As DNA, the CDR3 is TGTGCCAGTAGTACGGAGGACTCTGGGGCCAACGTCCTGACTTTC. This codes for CASSTEDSGANVLTF. The entire variable domain, with the rest obtained from reference TRBV19 and TRBJ2-6, is as follows: DGGITQSPKYLFRKEGQNVTLSCEQNLNHDAMYWYRQDPGQGLRLIYYSQIVNDFQKGDIAEGYSVSREKKESFPLTVTSAQKNPTAFYLCASSTEDSGANVLTFGAGSRLTVL.